These T cell receptor beta chains were read from a single sample in a study of cytomegalovirus exposure and HLA in healthy donors. Libraries were prepared by immunoSEQ multiplex PCR; TCRdb keeps only in-frame clonotypes and omits some of them. This table holds roughly 120,000 clones, nearly 80% found once. Material: PBMCs. These TCRs come from a woman younger than 45 in good health and CMV-seropositive. Both conserved end residues are part of each CDR3. D genes are given only for firm matches. The listing skips clone size in some rows; elsewhere it reads once, few, many or a size class.

j_call clone_size d_call v_call cdr3_aa cdr3_nt
TRBJ1-5 NA TRBD1 TRBV19 CASSIKDRWPQPQHF TGTGCCAGTAGTATCAAGGACAGGTGGCCTCAGCCCCAGCATTTT
TRBJ2-3 NA TRBD1 TRBV5-4 CASSPGTGGTDTQYF TGTGCCAGCAGCCCCGGGACAGGGGGCACAGATACGCAGTATTTT
TRBJ2-2 NA TRBD2 TRBV15 CATSPDIAGNTGELFF TGTGCCACCAGCCCAGATATAGCGGGGAACACCGGGGAGCTGTTTTTT
TRBJ2-7 NA NA TRBV25-1 CASSYGTYSYEQYF TGTGCCAGCAGTTACGGGACATACTCCTACGAGCAGTACTTC
TRBJ1-6 once NA TRBV10-3 CAITATVNSPLHF TGTGCCATCACGGCGACAGTCAATTCACCCCTCCACTTT
TRBJ2-2 once TRBD1 TRBV10-3 CAISEPWGSTGASLGELFF TGTGCCATCAGTGAGCCCTGGGGGTCGACAGGGGCTTCACTGGGGGAGCTGTTTTTT
TRBJ2-2 NA NA TRBV15 CATSSGSGELFF TGTGCCACCAGCTCCGGGAGCGGGGAGCTGTTTTTT
TRBJ2-7 NA TRBD2 TRBV6-1 CASSERRTSGWEQYF TGTGCCAGCAGTGAACGCAGGACTAGCGGTTGGGAGCAGTACTTC
TRBJ2-7 NA TRBD2 TRBV2 CASSDALAGAYEQYF TGTGCCAGCAGTGACGCGCTAGCGGGGGCCTACGAGCAGTACTTC
TRBJ1-6 NA NA TRBV15 CATSKAAGWESPLHF TGTGCCACCAGCAAAGCCGCGGGGTGGGAATCACCCCTCCACTTT
TRBJ2-1 NA TRBD1 TRBV29-1 CSVLSTGVASSYNEQFF TGCAGCGTTTTATCGACAGGGGTTGCGAGCTCCTACAATGAGCAGTTCTTC
TRBJ1-6 NA NA TRBV4-2 CASSAGEGVNNSPLHF TGTGCCAGCAGCGCTGGGGAGGGAGTCAATAATTCACCCCTCCACTTT
TRBJ2-7 NA TRBD1 TRBV28 CASAGTGRYEQYF TGTGCCAGCGCTGGGACAGGGAGGTACGAGCAGTACTTC
TRBJ2-7 NA NA TRBV19 CASSPAVSANEQYF TGTGCCAGTAGTCCGGCGGTTTCAGCTAACGAGCAGTACTTC
TRBJ1-5 NA NA TRBV7-2 CASSPWADRNQPQHF TGTGCCAGCAGCCCGTGGGCAGACCGCAATCAGCCCCAGCATTTT
TRBJ1-5 NA NA TRBV2 CASSPRSSNQPQHF TGTGCCAGCAGCCCCCGGAGCAGCAATCAGCCCCAGCATTTT
TRBJ2-3 NA TRBD2 TRBV9 CASSDLGRGGADTQYF TGTGCCAGCAGCGACCTTGGGCGGGGGGGTGCAGATACGCAGTATTTT
TRBJ2-7 NA NA TRBV5-4 CASSSAPEGVEQYF TGTGCCAGCAGCTCGGCACCTGAGGGGGTGGAGCAGTACTTC
TRBJ2-3 NA TRBD2 TRBV4-2 CASSQAAQRGRTDTQYF TGTGCCAGCAGCCAAGCCGCTCAGCGGGGACGCACAGATACGCAGTATTTT
TRBJ1-4 NA NA TRBV28 CASSLIGGATNEKLFF TGTGCCAGCAGTTTGATTGGGGGCGCAACTAATGAAAAACTGTTTTTT
TRBJ2-5 NA NA TRBV6-5 CASSYLGGETQYF TGTGCCAGCAGTTACTTAGGGGGAGAGACCCAGTACTTC
TRBJ2-1 NA TRBD2 TRBV5-4 CASSFLGGDYNEQFF TGTGCCAGCAGCTTCCTTGGGGGGGATTATAATGAGCAGTTCTTC
TRBJ2-2 NA TRBD1 TRBV27 CASSRQGAKAGELFF TGTGCCAGCAGTCGACAGGGGGCTAAGGCCGGGGAGCTGTTTTTT
TRBJ2-3 NA TRBD1 TRBV2 CASRDRVDADTQYF TGTGCCAGCAGGGACAGGGTGGACGCAGATACGCAGTATTTT
TRBJ2-1 NA NA TRBV29-1 CSVNGRGNNEQFF TGCAGCGTCAATGGGCGGGGAAACAATGAGCAGTTCTTC
TRBJ1-2 NA TRBD1 TRBV4-1 CASSPGQGRGYGYTF TGCGCCAGCAGCCCCGGACAGGGAAGGGGCTATGGCTACACCTTC
TRBJ2-1 NA TRBD2 TRBV5-6 CASSLALLAGASNYDEQFF TGTGCCAGCAGCTTGGCTCTACTAGCGGGAGCCTCTAACTACGATGAGCAGTTCTTC
TRBJ2-2 NA NA TRBV2 CASRQGRMNTGELFF TGTGCCAGCAGACAGGGAAGGATGAACACCGGGGAGCTGTTTTTT
TRBJ2-7 NA NA TRBV5-6 CASSQFGWGSSYEQYF TGTGCCAGCAGTCAATTTGGTTGGGGCAGCTCCTACGAGCAGTACTTC
TRBJ2-2 NA NA TRBV7-9 CASSLALGTGELFF TGTGCCAGCAGCCTAGCGCTCGGGACCGGGGAGCTGTTTTTT
TRBJ1-4 NA NA TRBV28 CASSFRAVGSTNEKLFF TGTGCCAGCAGTTTCAGGGCGGTCGGGTCAACTAATGAAAAACTGTTTTTT
TRBJ1-1 NA TRBD1 TRBV4-2 CASSPGGGLDTEAFF TGTGCCAGCAGTCCAGGGGGCGGATTGGACACTGAAGCTTTCTTT
TRBJ1-2 NA TRBD1 TRBV9 CASSVRDDRGRVGYTF TGTGCCAGCAGCGTGCGGGACGACAGGGGGCGAGTCGGCTACACCTTC
TRBJ1-6 NA TRBD1 TRBV5-1 CASSFDRDRALHF TGCGCCAGCAGCTTTGACAGGGACCGGGCCCTCCACTTT
TRBJ2-2 NA NA TRBV4-3 CASSQGAPGHYTGELFF TGCGCCAGCAGCCAAGGTGCCCCGGGACATTACACCGGGGAGCTGTTTTTT
TRBJ2-7 NA NA TRBV30 CAFRRGQQTYEQYF TGTGCCTTCAGGAGGGGACAGCAAACCTACGAGCAGTACTTC
TRBJ2-3 NA NA TRBV15 CATSRANGVANTQYF TGTGCCACCAGCAGAGCTAACGGGGTTGCCAATACGCAGTATTTT
TRBJ1-2 few TRBD1 TRBV28 CASSLNRGGGYTF TGTGCCAGCAGTTTGAACAGGGGGGGTGGCTACACCTTC
TRBJ1-2 NA NA TRBV6-5 CASSESFYGYTF TGTGCCAGCAGCGAGTCCTTCTATGGCTACACCTTC
TRBJ1-6 NA NA TRBV11-2 CASSLETGGNSPLHF TGTGCCAGCAGCTTAGAGACGGGGGGTAATTCACCCCTCCACTTT
TRBJ2-7 NA NA TRBV19 CASSISRGASYEQYF TGTGCCAGTAGTATTAGCCGGGGGGCCTCCTACGAGCAGTACTTC
TRBJ2-7 NA NA TRBV5-4 CASSFWSGSYEQYF TGTGCCAGCAGCTTTTGGAGCGGTTCCTACGAGCAGTACTTC
TRBJ2-7 NA TRBD1 TRBV19 CASSPPAGTGTHEQYF TGTGCCAGTAGTCCTCCCGCCGGGACAGGGACCCACGAGCAGTACTTC
TRBJ2-7 NA NA TRBV11-2 CASSPLEAQYF TGTGCCAGCAGCCCCTTAGAAGCGCAGTACTTC
TRBJ1-1 few TRBD1 TRBV6-5 CASRLRTGRNTEAFF TGTGCCAGCAGACTTCGGACAGGCCGGAACACTGAAGCTTTCTTT
TRBJ1-5 NA TRBD1 TRBV28 CASSLGGQGSYQPQHF TGTGCCAGCAGTTTAGGGGGACAGGGATCATATCAGCCCCAGCATTTT
TRBJ1-3 NA NA TRBV9 CASSVEWGPGNTIYF TGTGCCAGCAGCGTAGAGTGGGGGCCTGGAAACACCATATATTTT
TRBJ2-7 NA TRBD1 TRBV30 CAWSLGQGVHEQYF TGTGCCTGGAGTCTCGGGCAGGGGGTTCACGAGCAGTACTTC
TRBJ2-5 NA TRBD2 TRBV5-1 CASSPGLAVETQYF TGCGCCAGCAGCCCAGGACTAGCGGTAGAGACCCAGTACTTC
TRBJ1-4 NA NA TRBV7-9 CASSLTTHEGDEKLFF TGTGCCAGCAGCTTAACTACACACGAAGGGGATGAAAAACTGTTTTTT
TRBJ2-7 NA NA TRBV2 CASGRGDHEQYF TGTGCCAGCGGGAGGGGGGACCACGAGCAGTACTTC
TRBJ2-3 NA TRBD1 TRBV4-3 CASSQGQGITDTQYF TGCGCCAGCAGCCAAGGACAGGGGATCACAGATACGCAGTATTTT
TRBJ2-1 once TRBD2 TRBV5-4 CASSPIWAVTSGANEQFF TGTGCCAGCAGCCCAATTTGGGCTGTGACTAGCGGTGCCAATGAGCAGTTCTTC
TRBJ2-5 once TRBD2 TRBV11-2 CASSFSGGPPVDQETQYF TGTGCCAGCAGCTTTAGCGGGGGGCCCCCCGTAGACCAAGAGACCCAGTACTTC
TRBJ1-3 NA NA TRBV9 CASGGTSSGNTIYF TGTGCCAGCGGCGGCACCAGCTCTGGAAACACCATATATTTT
TRBJ1-6 NA NA TRBV7-9 CASTLRVGANNSPLHF TGTGCCAGCACCTTACGGGTAGGGGCGAATAATTCACCCCTCCACTTT